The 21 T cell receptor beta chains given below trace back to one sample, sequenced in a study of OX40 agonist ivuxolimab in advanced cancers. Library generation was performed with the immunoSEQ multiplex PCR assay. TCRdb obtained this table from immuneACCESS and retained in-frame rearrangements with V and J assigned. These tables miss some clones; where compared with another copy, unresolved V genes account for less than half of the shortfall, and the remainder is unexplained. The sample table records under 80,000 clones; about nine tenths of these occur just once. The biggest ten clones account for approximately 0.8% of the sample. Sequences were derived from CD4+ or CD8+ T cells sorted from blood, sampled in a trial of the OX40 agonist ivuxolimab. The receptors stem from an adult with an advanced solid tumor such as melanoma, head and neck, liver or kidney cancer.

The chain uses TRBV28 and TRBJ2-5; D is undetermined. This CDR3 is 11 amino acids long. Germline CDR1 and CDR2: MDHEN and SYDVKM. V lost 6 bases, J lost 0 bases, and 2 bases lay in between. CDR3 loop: CASRYQETQYF. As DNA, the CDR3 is TGTGCCAGCAGATACCAAGAGACCCAGTACTTC. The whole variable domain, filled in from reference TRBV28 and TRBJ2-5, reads DVKVTQSSRYLVKRTGEKVFLECVQDMDHENMFWYRQDPGLGLRLIYFSYDVKMKEKGDIPEGYSVSREKKERFSLILESASTNQTSMYLCASRYQETQYFGPGTRLLVL.

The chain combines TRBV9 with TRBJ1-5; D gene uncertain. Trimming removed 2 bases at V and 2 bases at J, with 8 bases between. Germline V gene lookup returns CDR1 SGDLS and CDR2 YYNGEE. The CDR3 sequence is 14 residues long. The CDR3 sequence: CASSVGVGNQPQHF. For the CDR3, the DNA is TGTGCCAGCAGCGTTGGGGTTGGCAATCAGCCCCAGCATTTT.

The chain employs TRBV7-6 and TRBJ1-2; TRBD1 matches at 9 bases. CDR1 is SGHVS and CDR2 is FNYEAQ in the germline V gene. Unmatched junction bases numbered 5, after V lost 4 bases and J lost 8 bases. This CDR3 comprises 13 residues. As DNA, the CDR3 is TGTGCCAGCAGCTCAACAGGGGGCGGGGGCTACACCTTC. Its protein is CASSSTGGGGYTF. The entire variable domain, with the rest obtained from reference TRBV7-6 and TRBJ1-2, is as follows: GAGVSQSPRYKVTKRGQDVALRCDPISGHVSLYWYRQALGQGPEFLTYFNYEAQQDKSGLPNDRFSAERPEGSISTLTIQRTEQRDSAMYRCASSSTGGGGYTFGSGTRLTVV.

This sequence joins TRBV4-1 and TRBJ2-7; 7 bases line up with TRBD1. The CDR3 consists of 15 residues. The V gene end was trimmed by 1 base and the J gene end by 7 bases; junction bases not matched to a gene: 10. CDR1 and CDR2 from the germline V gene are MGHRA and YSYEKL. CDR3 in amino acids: CASSQGQQGTVEQYF. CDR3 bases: TGCGCCAGCAGCCAAGGGCAACAGGGGACGGTGGAGCAGTACTTC.

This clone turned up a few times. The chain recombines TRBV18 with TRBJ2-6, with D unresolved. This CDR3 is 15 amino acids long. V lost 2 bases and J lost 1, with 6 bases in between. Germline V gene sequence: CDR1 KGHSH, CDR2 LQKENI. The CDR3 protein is CASSPMQSGANVLTF. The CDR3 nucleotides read TGTGCCAGCTCACCAATGCAGTCTGGGGCCAACGTCCTGACTTTC. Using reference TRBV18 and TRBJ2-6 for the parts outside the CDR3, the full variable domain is NAGVMQNPRHLVRRRGQEARLRCSPMKGHSHVYWYRQLPEEGLKFMVYLQKENIIDESGMPKERFSAEFPKEGPSILRIQQVVRGDSAAYFCASSPMQSGANVLTFGAGSRLTVL.

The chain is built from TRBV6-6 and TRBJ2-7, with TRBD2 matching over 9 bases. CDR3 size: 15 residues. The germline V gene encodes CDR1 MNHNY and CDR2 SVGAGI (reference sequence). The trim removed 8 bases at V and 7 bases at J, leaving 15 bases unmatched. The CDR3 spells CASSLAGTTVAEQYF. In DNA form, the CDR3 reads TGTGCCAGCTCTCTAGCGGGAACAACCGTGGCTGAGCAGTACTTC.

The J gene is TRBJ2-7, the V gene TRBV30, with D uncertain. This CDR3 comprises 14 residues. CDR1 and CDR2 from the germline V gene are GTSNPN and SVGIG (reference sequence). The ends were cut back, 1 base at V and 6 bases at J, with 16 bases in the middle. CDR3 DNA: TGTGCCTGGAGTGCCCGGTTGAGAGAAGGCGAGCAGTACTTC. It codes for CAWSARLREGEQYF.

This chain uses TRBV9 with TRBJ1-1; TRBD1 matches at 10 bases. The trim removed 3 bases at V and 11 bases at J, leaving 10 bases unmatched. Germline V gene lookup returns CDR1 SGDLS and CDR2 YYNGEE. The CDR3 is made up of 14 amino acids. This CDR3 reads CASSAGTGVGDAFF. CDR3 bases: TGTGCCAGCAGCGCAGGGACAGGGGTTGGTGATGCTTTCTTT.

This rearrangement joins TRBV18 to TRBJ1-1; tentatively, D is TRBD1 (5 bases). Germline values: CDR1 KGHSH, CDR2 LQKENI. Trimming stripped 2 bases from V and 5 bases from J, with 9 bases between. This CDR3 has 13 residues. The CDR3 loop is CASSPTEGTEAFF. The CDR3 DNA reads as TGTGCCAGCTCACCAACAGAGGGGACTGAAGCTTTCTTT.

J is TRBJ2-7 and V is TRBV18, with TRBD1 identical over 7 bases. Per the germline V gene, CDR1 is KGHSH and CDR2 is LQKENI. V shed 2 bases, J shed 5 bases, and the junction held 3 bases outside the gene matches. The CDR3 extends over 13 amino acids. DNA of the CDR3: TGTGCCAGCTCACCAGACAGGGCCCACGAGCAGTACTTC. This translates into CASSPDRAHEQYF.

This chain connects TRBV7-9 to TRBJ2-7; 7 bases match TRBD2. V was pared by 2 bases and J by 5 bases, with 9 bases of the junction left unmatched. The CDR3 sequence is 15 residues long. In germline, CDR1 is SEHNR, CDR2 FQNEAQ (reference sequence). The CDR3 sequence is CASSLLGRDFDEQYF. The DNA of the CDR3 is TGTGCCAGCAGCTTATTAGGGAGGGATTTCGACGAGCAGTACTTC.

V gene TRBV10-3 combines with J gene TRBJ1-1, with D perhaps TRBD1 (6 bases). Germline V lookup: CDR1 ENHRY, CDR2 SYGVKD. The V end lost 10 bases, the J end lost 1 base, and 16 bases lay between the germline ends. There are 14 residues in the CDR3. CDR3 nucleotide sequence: TGTGCCACCAACATACGACAGGAGAACACTGAAGCTTTCTTT. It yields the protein CATNIRQENTEAFF.

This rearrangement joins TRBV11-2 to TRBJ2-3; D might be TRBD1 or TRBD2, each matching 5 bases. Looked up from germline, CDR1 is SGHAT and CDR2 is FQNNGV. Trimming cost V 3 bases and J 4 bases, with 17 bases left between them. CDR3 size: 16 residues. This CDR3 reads CASSFGVGTQADTQYF. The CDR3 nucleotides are TGTGCCAGCAGCTTTGGCGTTGGGACCCAGGCAGATACGCAGTATTTT.

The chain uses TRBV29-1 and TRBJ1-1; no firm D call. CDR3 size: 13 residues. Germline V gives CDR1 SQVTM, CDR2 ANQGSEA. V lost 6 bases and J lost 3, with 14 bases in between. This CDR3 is CSVAPERYTEAFF. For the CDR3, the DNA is TGCAGCGTGGCCCCCGAGCGGTACACTGAAGCTTTCTTT.

The CDR3 loop is CASSHGPNGYEQYF. The CDR3 DNA sequence: TGTGCCAGCAGCCATGGTCCCAACGGCTACGAGCAGTACTTC. The chain couples TRBV7-8 to TRBJ2-7; D uncertain. The CDR3 extends over 14 amino acids. Germline CDR1 SGHVS, CDR2 FQNEAQ. Deletions cut 5 bases from V and 3 bases from J, with 14 bases between.

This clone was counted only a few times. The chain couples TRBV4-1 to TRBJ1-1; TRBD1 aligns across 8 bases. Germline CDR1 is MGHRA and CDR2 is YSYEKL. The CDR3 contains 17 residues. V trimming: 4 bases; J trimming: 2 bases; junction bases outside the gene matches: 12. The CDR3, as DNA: TGCGCCAGCAGCCGCTATCAGGGGACAGGTCTCAACACTGAAGCTTTCTTT. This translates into CASSRYQGTGLNTEAFF.

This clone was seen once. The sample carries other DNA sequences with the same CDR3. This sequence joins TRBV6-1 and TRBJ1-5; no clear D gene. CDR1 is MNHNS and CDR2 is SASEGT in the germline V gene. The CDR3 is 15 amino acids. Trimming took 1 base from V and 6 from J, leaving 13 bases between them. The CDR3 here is CASSEGRAGGQPQHF. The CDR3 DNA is TGTGCCAGCAGTGAAGGAAGGGCAGGAGGTCAGCCCCAGCATTTT.

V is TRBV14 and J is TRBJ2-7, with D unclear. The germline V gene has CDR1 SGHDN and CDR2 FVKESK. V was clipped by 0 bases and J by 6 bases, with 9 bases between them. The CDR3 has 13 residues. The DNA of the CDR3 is TGTGCCAGCAGCCAAGATCCCCGGCTCGAGCAGTACTTC. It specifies CASSQDPRLEQYF.

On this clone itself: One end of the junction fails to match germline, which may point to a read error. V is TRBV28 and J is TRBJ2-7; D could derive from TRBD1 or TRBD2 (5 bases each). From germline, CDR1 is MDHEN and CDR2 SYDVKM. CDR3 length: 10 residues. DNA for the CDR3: TGTGCCAGCAGTTCCAGGGAGACGAACTTC. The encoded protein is CASSSRETNF.

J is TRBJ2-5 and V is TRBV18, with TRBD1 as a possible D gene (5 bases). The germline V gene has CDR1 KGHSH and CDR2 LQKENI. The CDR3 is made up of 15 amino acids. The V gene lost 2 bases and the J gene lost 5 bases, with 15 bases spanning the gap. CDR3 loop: CASSPNQGVMETQYF. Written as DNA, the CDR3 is TGTGCCAGCTCACCAAATCAGGGCGTAATGGAGACCCAGTACTTC.

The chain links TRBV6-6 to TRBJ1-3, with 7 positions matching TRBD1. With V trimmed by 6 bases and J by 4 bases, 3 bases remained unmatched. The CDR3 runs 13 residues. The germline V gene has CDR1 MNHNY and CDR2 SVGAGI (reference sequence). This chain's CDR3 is CASRRDSGNTIYF. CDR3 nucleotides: TGTGCCAGCAGACGGGACAGCGGAAACACCATATATTTT.